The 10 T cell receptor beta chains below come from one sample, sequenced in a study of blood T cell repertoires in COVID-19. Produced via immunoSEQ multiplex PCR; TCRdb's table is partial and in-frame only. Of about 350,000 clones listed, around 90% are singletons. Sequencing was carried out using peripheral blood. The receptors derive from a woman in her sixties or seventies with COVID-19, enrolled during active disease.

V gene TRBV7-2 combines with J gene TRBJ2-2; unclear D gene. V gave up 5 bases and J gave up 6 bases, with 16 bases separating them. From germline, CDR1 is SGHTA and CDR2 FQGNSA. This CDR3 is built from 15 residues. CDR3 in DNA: TGTGCCAGCAGCCCCCGTTTGGCCCCGCCCGGGGAGCTGTTTTTT. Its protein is CASSPRLAPPGELFF.

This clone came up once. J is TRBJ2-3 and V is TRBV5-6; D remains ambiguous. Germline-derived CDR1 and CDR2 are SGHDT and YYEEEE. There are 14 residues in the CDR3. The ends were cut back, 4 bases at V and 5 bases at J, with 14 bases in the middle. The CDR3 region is CASSPPGDGDTQYF. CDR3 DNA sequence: TGTGCCAGCAGCCCCCCCGGAGATGGAGATACGCAGTATTTT.

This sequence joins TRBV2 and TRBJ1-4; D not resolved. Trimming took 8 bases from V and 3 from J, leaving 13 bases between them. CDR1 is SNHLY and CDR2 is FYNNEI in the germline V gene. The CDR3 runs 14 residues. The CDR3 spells CASGEGAANEKLFF. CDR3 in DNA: TGTGCCAGCGGAGAAGGCGCGGCTAATGAAAAACTGTTTTTT.

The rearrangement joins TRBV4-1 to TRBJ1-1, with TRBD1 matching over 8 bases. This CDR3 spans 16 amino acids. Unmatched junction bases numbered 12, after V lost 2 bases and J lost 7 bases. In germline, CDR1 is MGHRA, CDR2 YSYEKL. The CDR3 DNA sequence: TGCGCCAGCAGCCAAAACCTGGACAGGGAAAGGGATGAAGCTTTCTTT. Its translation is CASSQNLDRERDEAFF.

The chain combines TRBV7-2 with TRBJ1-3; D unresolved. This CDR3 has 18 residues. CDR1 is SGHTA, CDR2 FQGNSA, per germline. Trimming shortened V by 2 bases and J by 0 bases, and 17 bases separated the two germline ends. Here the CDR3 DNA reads TGTGCCAGCAGCTTAAACTCAGGCAGGATGGCCTCTGGAAACACCATATATTTT. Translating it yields CASSLNSGRMASGNTIYF.

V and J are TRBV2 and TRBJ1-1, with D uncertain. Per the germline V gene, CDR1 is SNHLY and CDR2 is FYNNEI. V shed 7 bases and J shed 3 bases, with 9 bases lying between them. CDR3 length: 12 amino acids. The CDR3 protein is CASNKGDTEAFF. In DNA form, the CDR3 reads TGTGCCAGCAATAAGGGAGACACTGAAGCTTTCTTT. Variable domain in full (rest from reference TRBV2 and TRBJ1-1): EPEVTQTPSHQVTQMGQEVILRCVPISNHLYFYWYRQILGQKVEFLVSFYNNEISEKSEIFDDQFSVERPDGSNFTLKIRSTKLEDSAMYFCASNKGDTEAFFGQGTRLTVV.

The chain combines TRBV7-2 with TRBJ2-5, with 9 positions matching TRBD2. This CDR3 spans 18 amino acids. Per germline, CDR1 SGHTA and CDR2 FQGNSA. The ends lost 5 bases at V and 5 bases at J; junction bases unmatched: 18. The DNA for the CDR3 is TGTGCCAGCAGCCTATGGAGCGTTAGGCCTAGCGGGGCTGAGACCCAGTACTTC. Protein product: CASSLWSVRPSGAETQYF.

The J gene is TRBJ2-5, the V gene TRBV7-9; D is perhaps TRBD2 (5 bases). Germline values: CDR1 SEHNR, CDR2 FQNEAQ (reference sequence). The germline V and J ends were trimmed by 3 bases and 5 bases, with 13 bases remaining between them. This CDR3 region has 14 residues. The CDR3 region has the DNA TGTGCCAGCAGCTTCCGACCCACGGGGGAGACCCAGTACTTC. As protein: CASSFRPTGETQYF.

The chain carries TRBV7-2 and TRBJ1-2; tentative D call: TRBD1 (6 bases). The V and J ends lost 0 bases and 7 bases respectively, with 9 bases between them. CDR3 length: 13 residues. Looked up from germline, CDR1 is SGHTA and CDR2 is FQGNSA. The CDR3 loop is CASSLAVGAGYTF. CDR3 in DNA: TGTGCCAGCAGCTTAGCTGTGGGGGCTGGCTACACCTTC. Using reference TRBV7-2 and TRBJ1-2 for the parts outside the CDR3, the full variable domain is GAGVSQSPSNKVTEKGKDVELRCDPISGHTALYWYRQSLGQGLEFLIYFQGNSAPDKSGLPSDRFSAERTGGSVSTLTIQRTQQEDSAVYLCASSLAVGAGYTFGSGTRLTVV.

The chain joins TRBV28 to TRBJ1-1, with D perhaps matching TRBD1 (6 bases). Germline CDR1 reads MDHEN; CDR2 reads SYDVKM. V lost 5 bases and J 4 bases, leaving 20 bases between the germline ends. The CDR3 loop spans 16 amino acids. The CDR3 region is CASSPPQRGRGTEAFF. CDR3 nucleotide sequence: TGTGCCAGCAGTCCCCCCCAGCGGGGGCGAGGCACTGAAGCTTTCTTT.